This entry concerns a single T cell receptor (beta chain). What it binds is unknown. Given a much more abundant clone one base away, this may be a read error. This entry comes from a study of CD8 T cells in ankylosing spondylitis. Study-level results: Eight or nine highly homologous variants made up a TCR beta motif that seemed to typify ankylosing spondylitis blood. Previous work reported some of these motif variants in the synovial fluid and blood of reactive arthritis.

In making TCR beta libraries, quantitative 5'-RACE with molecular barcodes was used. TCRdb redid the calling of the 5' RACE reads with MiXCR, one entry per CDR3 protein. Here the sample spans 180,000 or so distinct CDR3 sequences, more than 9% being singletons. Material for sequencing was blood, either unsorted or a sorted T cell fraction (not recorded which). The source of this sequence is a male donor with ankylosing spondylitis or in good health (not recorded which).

The DNA of the CDR3 is TGCACCAGCAGTCCAAAAACCGGCGGAGATACGCAGTATTTT. This codes for CTSSPKTGGDTQYF. The chain recombines TRBV5-1 with TRBJ2-3; D is unresolved. CDR1 is SGHRS and CDR2 is YFSETQ in the germline V gene. This CDR3 is built from 14 residues.